The source of this T cell receptor beta chain is a study of blood T cell repertoires in COVID-19. On the study more broadly: Specimens from acute and convalescent COVID-19 originated in the United States, Italy and Spain. PBMCs, B-cell-depleted T cells, or T cells provided the cDNA or gDNA that made up the material.

Germline V CDR1 and CDR2: SGDLS, YYNGEE. Between the trimmed V and J ends, which lost 4 bases and 12 bases, there was a span of 16 bases. The CDR3 contains 12 residues. Under the authors' procedure: Reference gene primer amplification gave nucleated cell count estimates. Generated by immunoSEQ multiplex PCR, the TCRdb table keeps only in-frame clones and is missing some. D and trimming come from the DNA, and the V and J calls and clone size come from that table. Found here are about 200,000 clones, 80% to 90% of them singletons; the top ten hold over 2.5%. The receptor comes from a man aged 55-75 years with acute or convalescent COVID-19. This chain joins TRBV9 and TRBJ1-1, with a weak D call TRBD1 (5 bases). Material for sequencing was peripheral blood. In nucleotides, the CDR3 is TGTGCCAGCAGCTCAGAGAGTAGGGGAACTTTCTTT. The encoded protein is CASSSESRGTFF.